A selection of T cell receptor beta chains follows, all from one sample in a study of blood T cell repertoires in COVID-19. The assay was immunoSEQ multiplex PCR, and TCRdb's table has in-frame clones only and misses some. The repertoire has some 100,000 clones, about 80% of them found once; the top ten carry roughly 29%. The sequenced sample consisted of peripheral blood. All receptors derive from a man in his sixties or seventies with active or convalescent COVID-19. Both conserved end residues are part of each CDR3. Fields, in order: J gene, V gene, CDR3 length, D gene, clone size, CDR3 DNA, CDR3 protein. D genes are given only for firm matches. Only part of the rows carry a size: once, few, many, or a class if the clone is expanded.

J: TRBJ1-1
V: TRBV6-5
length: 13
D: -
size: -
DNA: TGTGCCAGCAGTCCGGTGGGAGGCACTGAAGCTTTCTTT
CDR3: CASSPVGGTEAFF

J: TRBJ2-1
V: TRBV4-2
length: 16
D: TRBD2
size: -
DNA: TGTGCCAGCAGCCAAGAAAACGGGGGGGCACCCAATGAGCAGTTCTTC
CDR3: CASSQENGGAPNEQFF

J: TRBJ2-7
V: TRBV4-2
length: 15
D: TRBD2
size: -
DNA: TGTGCCAGCAGCCAAGAAGGGACTAAATCCTTCGAGCAGTACTTC
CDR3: CASSQEGTKSFEQYF

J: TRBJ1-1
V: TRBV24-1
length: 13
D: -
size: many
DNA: TGTGCCACCAGTGATATGACAAACACTGAAGCTTTCTTT
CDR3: CATSDMTNTEAFF

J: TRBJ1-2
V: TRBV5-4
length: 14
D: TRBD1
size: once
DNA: TGTGCCAGCAGCTTCGACAGGGGGCACTATGGCTACACCTTC
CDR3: CASSFDRGHYGYTF

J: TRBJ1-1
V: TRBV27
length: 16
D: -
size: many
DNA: TGTGCCAGCAGTGCGGGGCGCGAATTCATGAACACTGAAGCTTTCTTT
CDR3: CASSAGREFMNTEAFF

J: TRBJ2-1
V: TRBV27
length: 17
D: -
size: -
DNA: TGTGCCAGCAGTTTCACTCGATCCGGGGGACCCTACAATGAGCAGTTCTTC
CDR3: CASSFTRSGGPYNEQFF

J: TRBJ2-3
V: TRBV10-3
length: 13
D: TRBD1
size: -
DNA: TGTGCCATCAGTGATAACAGGGGTGATACGCAGTATTTT
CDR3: CAISDNRGDTQYF

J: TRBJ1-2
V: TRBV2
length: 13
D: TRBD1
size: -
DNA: TGTGCCAGCAGTGAAGTCAGGGGGAATGGCTACACCTTC
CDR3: CASSEVRGNGYTF

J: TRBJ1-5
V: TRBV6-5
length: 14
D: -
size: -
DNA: TGTGCCAGCAAACGAAGGGAGGGGGTACAGCCCCAGCATTTT
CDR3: CASKRREGVQPQHF

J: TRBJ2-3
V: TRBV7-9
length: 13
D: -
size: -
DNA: TGTGCCAGCAGCCGACTCTCCTCAGATACGCAGTATTTT
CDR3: CASSRLSSDTQYF

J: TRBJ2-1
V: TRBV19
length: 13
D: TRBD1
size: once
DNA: TGTGCCAGTAGCCGACAGGGGGCCCATGAGCAGTTCTTC
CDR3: CASSRQGAHEQFF

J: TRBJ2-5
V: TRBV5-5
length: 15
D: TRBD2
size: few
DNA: TGTGCCAGCAGCACCCGGGTAGCGGGGCCGAGGACCCAGTACTTC
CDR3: CASSTRVAGPRTQYF

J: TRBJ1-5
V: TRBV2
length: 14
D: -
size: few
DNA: TGTGCCAGCAAAGGGGGGGTTGGCAATCAGCCCCAGCATTTT
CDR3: CASKGGVGNQPQHF

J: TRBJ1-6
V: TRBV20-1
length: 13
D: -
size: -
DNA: TGCAGTGCTAGTCTCCAGGTTAATTCACCCCTCCACTTT
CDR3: CSASLQVNSPLHF

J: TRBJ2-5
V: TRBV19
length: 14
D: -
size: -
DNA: TGTGCCAGTAGCATCGGGGGGCACGGAGAGACCCAGTACTTC
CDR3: CASSIGGHGETQYF

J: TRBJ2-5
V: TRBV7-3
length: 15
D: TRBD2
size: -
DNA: TGTGCCAGCAGCCTAGCGGGGGGGCCGGGAGAGACCCAGTACTTC
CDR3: CASSLAGGPGETQYF

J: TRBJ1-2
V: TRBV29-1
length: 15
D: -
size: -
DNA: TGCAGCGTGTGGAGCTACAGGGCGCTTAACTATGGCTACACCTTC
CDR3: CSVWSYRALNYGYTF

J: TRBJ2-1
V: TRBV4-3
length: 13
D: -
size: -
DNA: TGCGCCAGCAGCCAAGAGGTCGGAGGGGAGCAGTTCTTC
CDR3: CASSQEVGGEQFF

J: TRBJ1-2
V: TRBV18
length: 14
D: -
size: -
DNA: TGTGCCAGCTCACCACGGGGAGGGGCCTATGGCTACACCTTC
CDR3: CASSPRGGAYGYTF

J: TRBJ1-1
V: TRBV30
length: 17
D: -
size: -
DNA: TGTGCCTGGAGTGTAGGCAGGGTAAGGCTGGCGAACACTGAAGCTTTCTTT
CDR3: CAWSVGRVRLANTEAFF

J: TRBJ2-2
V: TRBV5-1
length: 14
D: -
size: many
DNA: TGCGCCAGCAGGGGCCCCACTAACACCGGGGAGCTGTTTTTT
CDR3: CASRGPTNTGELFF

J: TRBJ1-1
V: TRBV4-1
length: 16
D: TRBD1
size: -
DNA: TGCGCCAGCAGCCAGACTTCAGGGGGCGGGGACACTGAAGCTTTCTTT
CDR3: CASSQTSGGGDTEAFF

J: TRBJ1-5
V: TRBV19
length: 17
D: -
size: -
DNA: TGTGCCAGTAGGACCAACACAGGAGCATATAGCAATCAGCCCCAGCATTTT
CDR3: CASRTNTGAYSNQPQHF

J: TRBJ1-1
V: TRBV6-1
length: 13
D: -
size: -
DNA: TGTGCCAGCAGTGAAGAGCCCTACACTGAAGCTTTCTTT
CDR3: CASSEEPYTEAFF

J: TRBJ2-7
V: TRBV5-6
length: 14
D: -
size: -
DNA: TGTGCCAGCAGCTTGGGAGGACAGTTCCGCGAGCAGTACTTC
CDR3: CASSLGGQFREQYF

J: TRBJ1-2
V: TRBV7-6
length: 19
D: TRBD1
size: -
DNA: TGTGCCAGCAGCTTAGACCCCTCGGGACAGGGGGCCTGGGGAGATGGCTACACCTTC
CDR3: CASSLDPSGQGAWGDGYTF

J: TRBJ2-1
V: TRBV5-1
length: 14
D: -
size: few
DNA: TGCGCCAGCAGCTTGGAACAGGGAGGGGGTGAGCAGTTCTTC
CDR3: CASSLEQGGGEQFF

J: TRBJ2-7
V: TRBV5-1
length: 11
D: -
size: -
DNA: TGCGCCAGCCGGTTGAGCTACGAGCAGTACTTC
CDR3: CASRLSYEQYF

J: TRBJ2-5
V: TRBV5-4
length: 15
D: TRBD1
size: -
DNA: TGTGCCAGCAGCTTATCCCGGACAGGGGAAGAGACCCAGTACTTC
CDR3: CASSLSRTGEETQYF

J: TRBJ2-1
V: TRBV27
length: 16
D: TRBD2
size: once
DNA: TGTGCCAGCAGTCCCGGGACTAGCGGCACGAACAATGAGCAGTTCTTC
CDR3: CASSPGTSGTNNEQFF

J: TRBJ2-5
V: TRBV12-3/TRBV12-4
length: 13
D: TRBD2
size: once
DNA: TGTGCCAGCAGTTTAGTGGGGAGGGAGGCCCAGTACTTC
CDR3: CASSLVGREAQYF

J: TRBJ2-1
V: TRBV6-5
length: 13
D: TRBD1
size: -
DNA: TGTGCCAGCGTAGGCAGGGGGCTGAATGAGCAGTTCTTC
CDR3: CASVGRGLNEQFF

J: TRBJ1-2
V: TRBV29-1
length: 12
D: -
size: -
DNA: TGCAGCGTTGGGGAGATGGGGTATGGCTACACCTTC
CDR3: CSVGEMGYGYTF

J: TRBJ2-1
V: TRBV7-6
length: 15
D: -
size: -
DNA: TGTGCCAGCAGCTTAGACAGCGGGCCGCCCAATGAGCAGTTCTTC
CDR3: CASSLDSGPPNEQFF

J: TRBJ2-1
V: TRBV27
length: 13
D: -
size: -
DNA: TGTGCCAGCAGTTTATTTGGGCAGTTTGAACAGTTCTTC
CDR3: CASSLFGQFEQFF

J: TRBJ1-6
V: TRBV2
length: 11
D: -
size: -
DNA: TGTGCCAGCAGTGAGGCTTCACCCCTCCACTTT
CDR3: CASSEASPLHF

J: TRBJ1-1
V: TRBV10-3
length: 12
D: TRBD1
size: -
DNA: TGTGCCACCATACAGGGGGCCGGGGAAGCTTTCTTT
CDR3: CATIQGAGEAFF

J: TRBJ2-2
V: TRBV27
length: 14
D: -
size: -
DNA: TGTGCCAGCACCCCTAATAGGAACACCGGGGAGCTGTTTTTT
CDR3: CASTPNRNTGELFF

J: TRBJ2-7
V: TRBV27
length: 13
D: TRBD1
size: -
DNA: TGTGCCAGCCGACAGGGGGATCCCTACGAGCAGTACTTC
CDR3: CASRQGDPYEQYF

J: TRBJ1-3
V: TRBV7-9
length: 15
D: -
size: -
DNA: TGTGCCAGCAGCGAACAGGGATTCTCTGGAAACACCATATATTTT
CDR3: CASSEQGFSGNTIYF

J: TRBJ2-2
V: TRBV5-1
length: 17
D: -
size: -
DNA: TGCGCCAGCAGCTTGGCCGGAACGGGGGTGAACACCGGGGAGCTGTTTTTT
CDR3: CASSLAGTGVNTGELFF

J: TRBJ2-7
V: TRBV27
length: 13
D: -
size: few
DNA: TGTGCGACCTGGGGGGTGGCTACTTACGAGCAGTACTTC
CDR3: CATWGVATYEQYF

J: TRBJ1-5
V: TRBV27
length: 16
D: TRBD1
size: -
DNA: TGTGCCAGCAGTGGACTAGGGACAGGAGAAGGACAGCCCCAGCATTTT
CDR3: CASSGLGTGEGQPQHF

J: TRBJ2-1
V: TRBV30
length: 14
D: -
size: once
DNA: TGTGCCTGGAGGAACCGGGACTCTGGCAATGAGCAGTTCTTC
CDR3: CAWRNRDSGNEQFF

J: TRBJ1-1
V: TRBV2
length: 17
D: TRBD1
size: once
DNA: TGTGCCAGCAGTCCGTTCCGACAGGGGGGGGAGAACACTGAAGCTTTCTTT
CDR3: CASSPFRQGGENTEAFF

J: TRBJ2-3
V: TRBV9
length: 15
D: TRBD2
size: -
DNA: TGTGCCAGCAGCGTAGACGGGGGAGGGAAAAATACGCAGTATTTT
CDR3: CASSVDGGGKNTQYF

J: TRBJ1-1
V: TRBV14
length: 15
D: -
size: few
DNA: TGTGCCAGCAGCCAGTTCCTTACAGGGAACACTGAAGCTTTCTTT
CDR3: CASSQFLTGNTEAFF

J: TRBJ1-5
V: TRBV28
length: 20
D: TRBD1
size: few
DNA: TGTGCCAGCAGTTTTTCTGGGGTATTAGGGGGACAGGGGCGATATCAGCCCCAGCATTTT
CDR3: CASSFSGVLGGQGRYQPQHF